The 22 T cell receptor beta chains presented below share a single source sample, sequenced in a study of monozygotic twins with inflammatory bowel disease. No DNA is given; TCRdb re-called the 5' RACE reads and lists each CDR3 protein once. The repertoire shows 420,000 or so distinct CDR3 sequences; the top ten hold around 2.4%. Material for sequencing was blood. The receptors here all came from a human donor with ulcerative colitis or Crohn's disease, or a healthy co-twin of an affected twin (not recorded which).

The chain uses TRBV7-9 and TRBJ2-3; TCRdb names TRBD1, which stays unverified in the absence of DNA. In germline, CDR1 is SEHNR, CDR2 FQNEAQ (reference sequence). This CDR3 comprises 16 residues. Here the CDR3 reads CASSSTGTGDTDTQYF.

V is TRBV4-1 and J is TRBJ2-7; TCRdb's D gene call, TRBD1, goes unchecked for lack of DNA. The CDR3 has 15 amino acids. Germline V gene sequence: CDR1 MGHRA, CDR2 YSYEKL. CDR3 amino acids: CASSQGGQGAYEQYF.

V and J are TRBV7-2 and TRBJ2-1; checking the TCRdb D call of TRBD1 is not possible without DNA. CDR1 is SGHTA and CDR2 is FQGNSA in the germline V gene. The CDR3 covers 15 residues. The CDR3 loop reads CASSFDGGPYNEQFF.

CDR3: CASETSSYEQYF. The chain has TRBV28 and TRBJ2-7; the TCRdb D gene call, TRBD2, has no DNA to confirm it. This CDR3 is 12 amino acids long. CDR1 MDHEN and CDR2 SYDVKM come from the germline V gene.

The chain recombines TRBV11-2 with TRBJ1-6. The CDR3 extends over 17 amino acids. CDR1 and CDR2 (germline): SGHAT, FQNNGV. This CDR3 reads CASSLYLRGPDNSPLHF.

The V call is TRBV7-2, the J call TRBJ2-5. Germline CDR1 SGHTA, CDR2 FQGNSA. The CDR3 consists of 14 residues. The CDR3 sequence is CASSPRTAQETQYF. Full variable domain (remainder filled in from reference TRBV7-2 and TRBJ2-5): GAGVSQSPSNKVTEKGKDVELRCDPISGHTALYWYRQSLGQGLEFLIYFQGNSAPDKSGLPSDRFSAERTGGSVSTLTIQRTQQEDSAVYLCASSPRTAQETQYFGPGTRLLVL.

This chain joins TRBV7-2 and TRBJ2-7; TCRdb designates TRBD1, a call that cannot be tested without DNA. CDR1 and CDR2 (germline): SGHTA, FQGNSA. CDR3 length: 12 amino acids. CDR3 protein: CASGGPSYEQYF.

This chain joins TRBV6-6 and TRBJ2-7. The germline V gene has CDR1 MNHNY and CDR2 SVGAGI (reference sequence). This CDR3 has 14 amino acids. CDR3 sequence reads: CASRPDRGTYEQYF.

V is TRBV30 and J is TRBJ1-5; TCRdb selects TRBD1, and the lack of DNA leaves this call unchecked. The CDR3 totals 13 residues. Per germline, CDR1 GTSNPN and CDR2 SVGIG (reference sequence). The CDR3 loop reads CAWSGNGGQPQHF.

The V call is TRBV7-2, the J call TRBJ2-7. The CDR3 consists of 12 residues. The germline CDR1 and CDR2 sequences are SGHTA and FQGNSA. This CDR3 is CASSPSRYEQYF.

This rearrangement joins TRBV28 to TRBJ2-1; TCRdb reports TRBD2, a call that lacks DNA to check it against. CDR1 and CDR2 from the germline V gene are MDHEN and SYDVKM. The CDR3 runs to 16 residues. CDR3 residues: CASSFPKRRRHNEQFF.

The V gene is TRBV7-9, the J gene TRBJ2-7; TCRdb returns TRBD2, unconfirmable since there is no DNA. The CDR3 is 15 amino acids. The germline CDR1 and CDR2 sequences are SEHNR and FQNEAQ (reference sequence). Here the CDR3 reads CASSTTSGHTYEQYF. Using reference TRBV7-9 and TRBJ2-7 for the parts outside the CDR3, the full variable domain is DTGVSQNPRHKITKRGQNVTFRCDPISEHNRLYWYRQTLGQGPEFLTYFQNEAQLEKSRLLSDRFSAERPKGSFSTLEIQRTEQGDSAMYLCASSTTSGHTYEQYFGPGTRLTVT.

The gene calls are TRBV5-8 and TRBJ2-5; the D call from TCRdb, TRBD1, cannot be confirmed without DNA. This CDR3 has 15 residues. The germline gives CDR1 SGHTS, CDR2 YDEGEE. The CDR3 sequence is CASSTGAGFGETQYF.

This sequence joins TRBV27 and TRBJ1-5. The CDR3 has 14 amino acids. Germline assignment: CDR1 MNHEY and CDR2 SMNVEV (reference sequence). CDR3 residues: CASSLTSTGQPQHF.

This rearrangement joins TRBV12-3 or TRBV12-4 to TRBJ1-2. The CDR3 totals 13 residues. CDR3 in amino acids: CASSLSAGYGYTF.

The J gene is TRBJ1-4, the V gene TRBV7-2; TCRdb indicates TRBD1, and absent DNA this call remains unverified. The CDR3 totals 16 residues. CDR1 and CDR2 from the germline V gene are SGHTA and FQGNSA. This chain's CDR3 is CASSLGRGWTNEKLFF.

V usage is TRBV5-1 and J usage is TRBJ2-7; TCRdb's D gene call, TRBD1, goes unchecked for lack of DNA. Germline V gene sequence: CDR1 SGHRS, CDR2 YFSETQ. CDR3 size: 18 residues. The CDR3: CASSLRAGGASFVGEQYF.

The chain carries TRBV7-9 and TRBJ2-3. CDR1 and CDR2 from the germline V gene are SEHNR and FQNEAQ (reference sequence). This CDR3 has 13 residues. The CDR3 sequence: CASSSSGGDTQYF.

The V call is TRBV11-2, the J call TRBJ1-2; TCRdb returns TRBD1, unconfirmable since there is no DNA. Germline V CDR1 and CDR2: SGHAT, FQNNGV. The CDR3 length is 16 residues. The CDR3 loop is CASSLNPDSTSYGYTF.

The chain carries TRBV20-1 and TRBJ2-7. Germline values: CDR1 DFQATT, CDR2 SNEGSKA (reference sequence). The CDR3 sequence is 15 residues long. CDR3 loop: CSADLFAADPYEQYF.

CDR3 region: CASSLGPRGYQETQYF. J is TRBJ2-5 and V is TRBV5-1. This CDR3 is 16 amino acids long. CDR1 SGHRS and CDR2 YFSETQ come from the germline V gene.

The gene calls are TRBV11-2 and TRBJ2-1; TCRdb names TRBD2, which stays unverified in the absence of DNA. The CDR3 runs 13 residues. From germline, CDR1 is SGHAT and CDR2 FQNNGV. This CDR3 is CASSFGGSNEQFF.